A selection of T cell receptor beta chains follows, all from one sample in a study of blood T cells in healthy people across ages. TCRdb passed the 5' RACE reads through MiXCR, listing each CDR3 protein once. The table lists 1.2 million to 1.5 million distinct CDR3 sequences, roughly 45% of them singletons. Sample: blood. Receptors originate from a woman aged 18-29 years in good health. Both conserved end residues are part of each CDR3. D genes are given only for firm matches. The size entry is marked missing in some rows and otherwise reads once, few, many or a size class.

length,D,size,J,V,CDR3,DNA
14,-,-,TRBJ1-1,TRBV5-1,CASSLVGDPTEAFF,TGCGCCAGCAGCTTGGTGGGGGACCCCACTGAAGCTTTCTTT
16,TRBD2,many,TRBJ2-3,TRBV12-3/TRBV12-4,CASSFGLAGGTDTQYF,TGTGCCAGCAGTTTTGGGCTAGCGGGGGGCACAGATACGCAGTATTTT
14,-,-,TRBJ1-5,TRBV6-1,CASSEGHSNQPQHF,TGTGCCAGCAGTGAAGGACATAGCAATCAGCCCCAGCATTTT
18,-,-,TRBJ2-1,TRBV21-1,CASSKGGTGLPLTHEQFF,TGTGCCAGCAGCAAAGGGGGGACCGGCCTCCCCCTTACCCATGAGCAGTTCTTC
15,-,few,TRBJ1-2,TRBV4-2,CASSLIDGSNYGYTF,TGTGCCAGCAGCCTCATCGACGGTTCTAACTATGGCTACACCTTC
17,TRBD2,-,TRBJ2-1,TRBV10-2,CATIGLAGGLPYNEQFF,TGCGCCACCATAGGACTAGCGGGAGGGCTCCCCTACAATGAGCAGTTCTTC
16,-,-,TRBJ2-7,TRBV21-1,CASSNDSGGTLYEQYF,TGTGCCAGCAGCAACGATAGCGGGGGAACACTCTACGAGCAGTACTTC
14,-,-,TRBJ2-7,TRBV11-2,CASSLEMTSYEQYF,TGTGCCAGCAGCTTAGAGATGACCAGTTACGAGCAGTACTTC
15,TRBD1,many,TRBJ2-7,TRBV29-1,CSVGMTGSKSYEQYF,TGCAGCGTTGGTATGACAGGGTCTAAATCCTACGAGCAGTACTTC
12,TRBD1,few,TRBJ2-3,TRBV10-3,CACQGDTDTQYF,TGTGCCTGCCAGGGGGACACAGATACGCAGTATTTT
15,TRBD2,few,TRBJ2-7,TRBV29-1,CSVEAKGLKEYEQYF,TGCAGCGTTGAAGCTAAGGGACTAAAGGAATACGAGCAGTACTTC
14,-,-,TRBJ1-5,TRBV12-3/TRBV12-4,CASSLGGSHQPQHF,TGTGCCAGCAGTTTGGGGGGGAGCCATCAGCCCCAGCATTTT
17,-,once,TRBJ2-7,TRBV18,CASSPTTGQPSSYEQYF,TGTGCCAGCTCACCGACTACCGGACAGCCTAGTTCTTACGAGCAGTACTTC
14,-,-,TRBJ2-1,TRBV6-2/TRBV6-3,CASSYLTGPLVQFF,TGTGCCAGCAGTTACTTGACGGGGCCACTGGTGCAGTTCTTC
17,-,-,TRBJ2-1,TRBV5-5,CASSKAQVRNYGNEQFF,TGTGCCAGCAGCAAGGCTCAGGTTCGGAACTACGGGAATGAGCAGTTCTTC
13,-,-,TRBJ2-7,TRBV13,CASSGTRSSEQYF,TGTGCCAGCAGCGGTACCAGAAGCTCCGAGCAGTACTTC
12,-,few,TRBJ1-2,TRBV20-1,CSARREGSSCTF,TGCAGTGCTAGACGGGAAGGATCAAGTTGCACCTTC
14,-,few,TRBJ1-1,TRBV6-1,CASSEKWENTEAFF,TGTGCCAGCAGTGAAAAGTGGGAGAACACTGAAGCTTTCTTT
14,TRBD1,few,TRBJ2-3,TRBV29-1,CSVSKQGYTDTQYF,TGCAGCGTATCAAAACAGGGGTACACAGATACGCAGTATTTT
14,TRBD1,-,TRBJ1-2,TRBV7-9,CASSSSAGQGGYTF,TGTGCCAGCAGCTCGAGTGCGGGACAGGGTGGCTACACCTTC